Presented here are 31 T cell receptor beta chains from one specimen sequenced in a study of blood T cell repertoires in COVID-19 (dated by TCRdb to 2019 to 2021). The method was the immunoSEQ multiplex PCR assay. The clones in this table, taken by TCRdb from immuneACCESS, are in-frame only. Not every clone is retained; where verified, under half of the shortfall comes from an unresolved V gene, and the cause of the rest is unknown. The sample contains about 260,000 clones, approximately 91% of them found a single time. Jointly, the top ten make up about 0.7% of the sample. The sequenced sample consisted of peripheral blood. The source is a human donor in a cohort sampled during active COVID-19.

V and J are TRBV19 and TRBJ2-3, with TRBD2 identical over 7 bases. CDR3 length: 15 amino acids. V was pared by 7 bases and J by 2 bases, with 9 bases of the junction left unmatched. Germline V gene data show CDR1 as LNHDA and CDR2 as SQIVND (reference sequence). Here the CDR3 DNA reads TGTGCCAGTACCCAAGCGGGGACCCTCACAGATACGCAGTATTTT. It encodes CASTQAGTLTDTQYF.

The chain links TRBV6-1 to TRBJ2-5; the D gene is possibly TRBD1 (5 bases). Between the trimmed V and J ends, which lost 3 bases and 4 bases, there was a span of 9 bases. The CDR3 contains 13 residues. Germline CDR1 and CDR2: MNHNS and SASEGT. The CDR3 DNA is TGTGCCAGCAGTGAGGTAACAGGAGAGACCCAGTACTTC. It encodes CASSEVTGETQYF.

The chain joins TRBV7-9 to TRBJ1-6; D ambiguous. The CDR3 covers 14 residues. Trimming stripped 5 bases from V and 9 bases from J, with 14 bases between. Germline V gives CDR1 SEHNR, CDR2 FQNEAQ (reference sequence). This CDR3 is CASSPPQNGSPLHF. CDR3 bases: TGTGCCAGCAGCCCCCCCCAGAATGGTTCACCCCTCCACTTT.

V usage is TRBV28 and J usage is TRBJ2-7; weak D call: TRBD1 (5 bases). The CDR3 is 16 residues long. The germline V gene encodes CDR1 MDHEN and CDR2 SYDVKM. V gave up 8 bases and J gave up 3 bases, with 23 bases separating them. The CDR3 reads CASLPYGANSDYEQYF. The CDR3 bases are TGTGCCAGCTTACCGTATGGGGCCAACTCCGACTACGAGCAGTACTTC.

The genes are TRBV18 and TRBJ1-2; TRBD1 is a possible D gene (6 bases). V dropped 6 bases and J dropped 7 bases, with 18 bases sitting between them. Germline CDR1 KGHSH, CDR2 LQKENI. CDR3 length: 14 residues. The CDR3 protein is CASSWLAGEGGYTF. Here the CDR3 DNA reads TGTGCCAGCTCGTGGCTGGCAGGGGAAGGTGGCTACACCTTC.

CDR3 loop: CSVIGQGKNTDTEAFF. As DNA, the CDR3 is TGCAGCGTTATTGGACAGGGGAAGAATACGGACACTGAAGCTTTCTTT. This chain uses TRBV29-1 with TRBJ1-1, with 9 bases that match TRBD1. The V and J ends lost 5 bases and 3 bases, in that order; junction bases with no gene match: 13. The CDR3 spans 16 residues. Germline V gene lookup returns CDR1 SQVTM and CDR2 ANQGSEA.

CDR3 sequence reads: CASTGAGGGRSEQYF. DNA of the CDR3: TGTGCCAGCACCGGAGCCGGGGGGGGGCGGAGCGAGCAGTACTTC. The chain uses TRBV6-6 and TRBJ2-7, with 8 bases identical to TRBD2. Germline lookup yields CDR1 MNHNY and CDR2 SVGAGI (reference sequence). V lost 7 bases to trimming and J lost 6 bases; unmatched junction nucleotides: 14. This CDR3 has 15 amino acids.

This chain's CDR3 is CASSEWGSGVYNEQFF. CDR3 DNA sequence: TGTGCCAGCAGTGAATGGGGTAGCGGGGTGTACAATGAGCAGTTCTTC. This chain uses TRBV25-1 with TRBJ2-1, with 8 bases fitting TRBD2. Germline CDR1 and CDR2: MGHDK and SYGVNS. Trimming took 1 base from V and 4 from J; bases not matched to a gene: 6. The CDR3 is made up of 16 amino acids.

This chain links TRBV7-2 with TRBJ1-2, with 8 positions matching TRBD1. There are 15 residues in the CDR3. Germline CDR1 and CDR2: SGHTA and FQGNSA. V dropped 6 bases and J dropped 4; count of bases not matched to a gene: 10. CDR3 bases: TGTGCCAGCAGGTATTCGGGACAGGCTGGCTATGGCTACACCTTC. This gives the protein CASRYSGQAGYGYTF.

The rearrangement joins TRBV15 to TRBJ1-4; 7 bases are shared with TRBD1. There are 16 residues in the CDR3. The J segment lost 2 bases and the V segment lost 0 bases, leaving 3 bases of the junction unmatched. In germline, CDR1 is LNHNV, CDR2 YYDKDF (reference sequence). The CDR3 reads CATSRETGTTNEKLFF. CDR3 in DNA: TGTGCCACCAGCAGAGAGACAGGGACCACTAATGAAAAACTGTTTTTT.

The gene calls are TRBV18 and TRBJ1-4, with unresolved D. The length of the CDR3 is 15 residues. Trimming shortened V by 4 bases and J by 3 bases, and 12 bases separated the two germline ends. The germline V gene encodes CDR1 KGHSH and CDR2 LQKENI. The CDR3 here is CASSRVKGANEKLFF. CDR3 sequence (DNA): TGTGCCAGCTCACGGGTAAAGGGAGCTAATGAAAAACTGTTTTTT.

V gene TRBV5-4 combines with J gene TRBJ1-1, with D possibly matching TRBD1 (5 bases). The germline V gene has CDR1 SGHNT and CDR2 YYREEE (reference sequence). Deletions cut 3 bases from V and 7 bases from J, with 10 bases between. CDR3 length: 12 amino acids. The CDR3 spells CASSSGDFEAFF. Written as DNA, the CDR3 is TGTGCCAGCAGCTCGGGGGATTTTGAAGCTTTCTTT.

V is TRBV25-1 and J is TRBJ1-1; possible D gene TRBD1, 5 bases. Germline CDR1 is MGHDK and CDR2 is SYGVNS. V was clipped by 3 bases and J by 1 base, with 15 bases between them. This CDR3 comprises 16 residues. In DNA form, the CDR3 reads TGTGCCAGCAGTGAGGGAGGTGCAGGGAGGAACACTGAAGCTTTCTTT. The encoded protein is CASSEGGAGRNTEAFF.

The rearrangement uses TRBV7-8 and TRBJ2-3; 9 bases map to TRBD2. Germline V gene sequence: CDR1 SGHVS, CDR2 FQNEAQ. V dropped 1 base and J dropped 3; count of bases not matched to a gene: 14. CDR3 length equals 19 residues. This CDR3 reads CASSLVVSGGPGITDTQYF. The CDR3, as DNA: TGTGCCAGCAGCTTAGTTGTTAGCGGGGGCCCTGGGATAACAGATACGCAGTATTTT.

The CDR3 region is CASSDHRGEQYF. The CDR3 DNA sequence: TGTGCCAGCAGCGATCATAGGGGCGAGCAGTACTTC. This rearrangement joins TRBV9 to TRBJ2-7; possible D gene TRBD1, 5 bases. Germline values: CDR1 SGDLS, CDR2 YYNGEE. This CDR3 is built from 12 residues. V gave up 3 bases and J gave up 6 bases, with 10 bases separating them.

CDR3 protein: CASRSTGTRGETQYF. For the CDR3, the DNA is TGTGCCAGCAGGTCTACCGGGACTAGAGGGGAGACCCAGTACTTC. The chain uses TRBV3-1 (or the pseudogene TRBV3-2) and TRBJ2-5; 8 nucleotides agree with TRBD2. The CDR3 has 15 residues. With V trimmed by 6 bases and J by 5 bases, 11 bases remained unmatched. Germline V gene sequence: CDR1 LGHDT, CDR2 YNNKEL (reference sequence).

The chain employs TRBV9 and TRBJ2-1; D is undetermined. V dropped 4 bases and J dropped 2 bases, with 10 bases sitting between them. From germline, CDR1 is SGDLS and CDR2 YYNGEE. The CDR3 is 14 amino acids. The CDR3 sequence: CASSSPAAYNEQFF. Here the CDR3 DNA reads TGTGCCAGCAGCAGTCCTGCGGCCTACAATGAGCAGTTCTTC.

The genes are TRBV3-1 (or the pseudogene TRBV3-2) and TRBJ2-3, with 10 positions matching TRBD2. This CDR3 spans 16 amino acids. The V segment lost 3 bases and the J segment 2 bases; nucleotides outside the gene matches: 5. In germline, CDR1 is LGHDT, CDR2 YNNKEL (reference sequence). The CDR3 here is CASSHPLAGATDTQYF. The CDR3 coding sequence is TGTGCCAGCAGCCATCCCCTAGCGGGAGCCACAGATACGCAGTATTTT.

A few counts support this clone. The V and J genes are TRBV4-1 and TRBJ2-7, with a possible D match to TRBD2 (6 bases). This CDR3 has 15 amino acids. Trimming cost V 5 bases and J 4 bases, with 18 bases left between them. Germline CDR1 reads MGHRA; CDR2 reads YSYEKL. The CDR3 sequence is CASSSRVGTSYEQYF. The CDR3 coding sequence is TGCGCCAGCAGCTCAAGGGTAGGGACTTCGTACGAGCAGTACTTC.

The CDR3 is CASSYETSGYEQYF. The CDR3 DNA follows: TGTGCCAGCAGTTACGAGACTAGCGGATACGAGCAGTACTTC. This chain uses TRBV6-5 with TRBJ2-7, with 9 nucleotides matching TRBD2. The CDR3 length is 14 residues. The germline V gene encodes CDR1 MNHEY and CDR2 SVGAGI. V trimming: 2 bases; J trimming: 4 bases; junction bases outside the gene matches: 3.

The CDR3 nucleotides read TGTGCCAGCAACCCAAGCACCGGGGGTACAGATACGCAGTATTTT. Residues: CASNPSTGGTDTQYF. This chain joins TRBV7-9 and TRBJ2-3, with D tentatively TRBD2 (6 bases). The germline V gene encodes CDR1 SEHNR and CDR2 FQNEAQ (reference sequence). CDR3 length: 15 amino acids. V dropped 7 bases and J dropped 3 bases, with 17 bases sitting between them.

As DNA, the CDR3 is TGTGCCAGCAGTCCATGGGCAGGTGAAAAACTGTTTTTT. Translation gives CASSPWAGEKLFF. The rearrangement joins TRBV2 to TRBJ1-4, with unresolved D. This CDR3 spans 13 amino acids. Trimming left V 5 bases short and J 7 bases short, with 11 bases between. Germline V gives CDR1 SNHLY, CDR2 FYNNEI.

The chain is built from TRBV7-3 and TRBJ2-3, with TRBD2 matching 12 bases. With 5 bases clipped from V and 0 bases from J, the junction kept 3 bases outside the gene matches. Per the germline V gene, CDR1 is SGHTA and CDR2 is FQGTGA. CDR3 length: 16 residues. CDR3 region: CASSKGTSGSTDTQYF. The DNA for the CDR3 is TGTGCCAGCAGCAAGGGGACTAGCGGGAGCACAGATACGCAGTATTTT.

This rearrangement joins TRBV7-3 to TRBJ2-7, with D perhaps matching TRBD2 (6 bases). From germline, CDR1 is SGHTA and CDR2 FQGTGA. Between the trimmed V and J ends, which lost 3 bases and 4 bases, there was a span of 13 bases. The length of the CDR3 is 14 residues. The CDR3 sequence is CASSFGTGTYEQYF. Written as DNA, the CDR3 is TGTGCCAGCAGCTTTGGGACTGGGACTTACGAGCAGTACTTC.

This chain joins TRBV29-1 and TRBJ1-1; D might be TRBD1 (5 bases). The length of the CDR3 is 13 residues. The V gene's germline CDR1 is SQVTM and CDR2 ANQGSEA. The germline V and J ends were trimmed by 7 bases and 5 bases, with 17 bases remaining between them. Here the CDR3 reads CSARRVRETEAFF. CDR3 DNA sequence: TGCAGCGCAAGGAGGGTCAGGGAAACTGAAGCTTTCTTT.

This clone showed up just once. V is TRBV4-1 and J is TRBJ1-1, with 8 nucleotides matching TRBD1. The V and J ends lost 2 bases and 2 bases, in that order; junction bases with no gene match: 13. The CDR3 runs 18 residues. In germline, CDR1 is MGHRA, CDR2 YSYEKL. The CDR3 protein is CASSQSHPSGTGNTEAFF. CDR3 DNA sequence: TGCGCCAGCAGCCAAAGCCATCCTTCCGGGACAGGAAACACTGAAGCTTTCTTT.

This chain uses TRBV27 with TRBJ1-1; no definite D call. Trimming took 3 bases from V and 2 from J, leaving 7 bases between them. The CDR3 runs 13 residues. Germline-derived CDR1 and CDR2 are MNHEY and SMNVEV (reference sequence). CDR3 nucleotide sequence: TGTGCCAGCAGTTTTGCGATTAACACTGAAGCTTTCTTT. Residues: CASSFAINTEAFF.

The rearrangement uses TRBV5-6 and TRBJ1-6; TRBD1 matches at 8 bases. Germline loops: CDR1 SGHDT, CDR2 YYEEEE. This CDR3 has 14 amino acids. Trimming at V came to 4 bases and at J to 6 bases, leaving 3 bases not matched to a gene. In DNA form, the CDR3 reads TGTGCCAGCAGCCGGGACAGGAGTAATTCACCCCTCCACTTT. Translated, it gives CASSRDRSNSPLHF.

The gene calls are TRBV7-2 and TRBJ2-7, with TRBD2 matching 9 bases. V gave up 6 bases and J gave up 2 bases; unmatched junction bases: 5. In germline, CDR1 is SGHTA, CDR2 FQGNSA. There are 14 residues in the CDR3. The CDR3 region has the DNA TGTGCCAGCAGGGAGCTAGCGGGAACCTACGAGCAGTACTTC. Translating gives CASRELAGTYEQYF. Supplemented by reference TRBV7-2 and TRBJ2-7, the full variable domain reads GAGVSQSPSNKVTEKGKDVELRCDPISGHTALYWYRQSLGQGLEFLIYFQGNSAPDKSGLPSDRFSAERTGGSVSTLTIQRTQQEDSAVYLCASRELAGTYEQYFGPGTRLTVT.

The CDR3 loop is CASSGGTGSGANVLTF. The CDR3 DNA sequence: TGTGCCAGCAGTGGCGGGACAGGGTCTGGGGCCAACGTCCTGACTTTC. The chain uses TRBV6-1 and TRBJ2-6; TRBD1 matches at 9 bases. This CDR3 is built from 16 residues. CDR1 and CDR2 (germline): MNHNS, SASEGT. The trim removed 4 bases at V and 1 base at J, leaving 2 bases unmatched.

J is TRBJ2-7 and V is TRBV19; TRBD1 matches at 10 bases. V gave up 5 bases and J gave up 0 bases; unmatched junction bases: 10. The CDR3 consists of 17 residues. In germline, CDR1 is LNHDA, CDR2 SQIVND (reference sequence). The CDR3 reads CASSPRGGDRGSYEQYF. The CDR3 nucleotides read TGTGCCAGTAGTCCCAGGGGCGGGGACAGGGGCTCCTACGAGCAGTACTTC.